This T cell receptor beta chain was identified in a study of Graves' ophthalmopathy and Graves' hyperthyroidism. This clonotype has a count of ten or more. Antigen: not known. Amplified TCR beta CDR3 regions were obtained using RNA transcripts as template. HTBI primers were used in a first-round RT-PCR, which preceded a second-round multiplex PCR. MiXCR, applied by TCRdb to the multiplex PCR reads, yields one record per CDR3 protein. The repertoire holds around 400,000 distinct CDR3 sequences, with around 20% as singletons. Trimming removed 7 bases from V and 1 base from J; junction bases left unmatched: 3. CDR1 is SQVTM and CDR2 is ANQGSEA in the germline V gene. The CDR3 runs 12 residues. Each donor who had ophthalmopathy showed moderate-to-severe activity, a CAS of ≥3, a NOSPECS of ≥4, and a duration under 3 months. Study-wide results and limits: The blood repertoire also included most expanded thyroid clonotypes above 0.001 frequency.

The clonotype was recovered from a woman between 18 and 29 years old with Graves' ophthalmopathy. Sequencing input: peripheral blood. This chain joins TRBV29-1 and TRBJ1-1, with 7 bases fitting TRBD1. Written as DNA, the CDR3 is TGCAGCGCCCACAGGGGGAACACTGAAGCTTTCTTT. Translating it yields CSAHRGNTEAFF.